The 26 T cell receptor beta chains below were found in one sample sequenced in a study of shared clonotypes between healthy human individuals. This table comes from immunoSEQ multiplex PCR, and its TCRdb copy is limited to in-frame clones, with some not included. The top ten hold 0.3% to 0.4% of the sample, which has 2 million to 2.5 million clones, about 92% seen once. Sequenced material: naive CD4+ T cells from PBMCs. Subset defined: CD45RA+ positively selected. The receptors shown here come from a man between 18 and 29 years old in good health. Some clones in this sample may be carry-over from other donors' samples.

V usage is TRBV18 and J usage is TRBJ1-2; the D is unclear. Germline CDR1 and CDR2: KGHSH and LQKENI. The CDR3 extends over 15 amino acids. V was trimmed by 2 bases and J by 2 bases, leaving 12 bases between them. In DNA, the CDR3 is TGTGCCAGCTCACCAAACGCACAGACCAACTATGGCTACACCTTC. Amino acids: CASSPNAQTNYGYTF.

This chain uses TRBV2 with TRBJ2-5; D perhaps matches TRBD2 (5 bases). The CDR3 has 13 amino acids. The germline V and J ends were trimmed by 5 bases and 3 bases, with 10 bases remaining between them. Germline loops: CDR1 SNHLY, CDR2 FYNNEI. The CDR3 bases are TGTGCCAGCAGTTTAATGAGGGAAGAGACCCAGTACTTC. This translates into CASSLMREETQYF.

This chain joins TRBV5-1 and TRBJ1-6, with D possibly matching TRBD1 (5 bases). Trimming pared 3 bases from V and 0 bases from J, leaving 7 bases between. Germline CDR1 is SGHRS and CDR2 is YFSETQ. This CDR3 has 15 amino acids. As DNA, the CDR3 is TGCGCCAGCAGCTCGCAGGGCTCCTATAATTCACCCCTCCACTTT. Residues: CASSSQGSYNSPLHF.

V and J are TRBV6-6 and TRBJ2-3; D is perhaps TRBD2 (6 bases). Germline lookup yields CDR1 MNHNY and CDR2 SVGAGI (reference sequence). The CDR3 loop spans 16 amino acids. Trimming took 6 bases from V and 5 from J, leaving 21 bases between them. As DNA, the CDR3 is TGTGCCAGCAGCCCGCGCGGGGCGGGCCGTTTAGATACGCAGTATTTT. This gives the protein CASSPRGAGRLDTQYF.

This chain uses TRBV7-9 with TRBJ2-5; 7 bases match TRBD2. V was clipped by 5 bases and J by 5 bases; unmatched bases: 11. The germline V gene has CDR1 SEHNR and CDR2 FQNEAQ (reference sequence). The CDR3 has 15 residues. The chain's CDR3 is CASSLRDYFIETQYF. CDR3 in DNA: TGTGCCAGCAGCCTCCGGGACTACTTCATCGAGACCCAGTACTTC.

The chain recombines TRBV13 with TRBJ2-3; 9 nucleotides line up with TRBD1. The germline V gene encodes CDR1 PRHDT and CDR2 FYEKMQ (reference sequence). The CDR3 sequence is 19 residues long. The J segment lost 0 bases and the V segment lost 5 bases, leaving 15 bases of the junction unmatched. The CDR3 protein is CASSGTPGWTGASTDTQYF. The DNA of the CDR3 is TGTGCCAGCAGCGGCACCCCGGGCTGGACAGGGGCTAGCACAGATACGCAGTATTTT.

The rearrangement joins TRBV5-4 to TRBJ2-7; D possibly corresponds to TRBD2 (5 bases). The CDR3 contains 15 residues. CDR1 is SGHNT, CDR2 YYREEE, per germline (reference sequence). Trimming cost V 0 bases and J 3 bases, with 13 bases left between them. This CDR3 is CASSLAVGSGYEQYF. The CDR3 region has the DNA TGTGCCAGCAGCTTGGCGGTAGGGAGTGGCTACGAGCAGTACTTC.

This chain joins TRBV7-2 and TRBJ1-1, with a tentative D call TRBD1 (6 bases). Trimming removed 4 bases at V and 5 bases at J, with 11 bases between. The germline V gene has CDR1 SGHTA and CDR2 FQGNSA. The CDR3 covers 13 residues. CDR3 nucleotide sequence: TGTGCCAGCAGCTGGAGGGGGGTTACTGAAGCTTTCTTT. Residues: CASSWRGVTEAFF.

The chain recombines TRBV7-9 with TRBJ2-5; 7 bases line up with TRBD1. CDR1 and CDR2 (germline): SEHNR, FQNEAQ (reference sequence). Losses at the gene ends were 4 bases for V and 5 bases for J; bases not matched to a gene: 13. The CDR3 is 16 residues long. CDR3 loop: CASSSLPQGVVETQYF. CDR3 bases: TGTGCCAGCAGCTCGCTACCCCAGGGGGTCGTGGAGACCCAGTACTTC.

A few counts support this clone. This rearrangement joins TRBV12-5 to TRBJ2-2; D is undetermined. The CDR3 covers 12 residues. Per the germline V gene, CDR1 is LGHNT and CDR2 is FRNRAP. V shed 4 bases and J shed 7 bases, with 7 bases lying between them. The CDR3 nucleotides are TGTGCTAGTGGTTCCACCAACGGGGAGCTGTTTTTT. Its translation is CASGSTNGELFF.

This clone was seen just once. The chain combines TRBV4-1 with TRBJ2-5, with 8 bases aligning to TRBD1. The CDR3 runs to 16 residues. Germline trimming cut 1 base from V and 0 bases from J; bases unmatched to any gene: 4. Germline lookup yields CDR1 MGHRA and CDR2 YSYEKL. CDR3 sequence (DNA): TGCGCCAGCAGCCAAGCAGGGGGCGATTACCAAGAGACCCAGTACTTC. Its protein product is CASSQAGGDYQETQYF.

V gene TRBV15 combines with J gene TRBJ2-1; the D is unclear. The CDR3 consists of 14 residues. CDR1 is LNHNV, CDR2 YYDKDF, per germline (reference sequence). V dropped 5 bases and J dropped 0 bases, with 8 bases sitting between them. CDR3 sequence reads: CATSPRSSYNEQFF. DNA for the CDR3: TGTGCCACCAGCCCTCGGAGCTCCTACAATGAGCAGTTCTTC.

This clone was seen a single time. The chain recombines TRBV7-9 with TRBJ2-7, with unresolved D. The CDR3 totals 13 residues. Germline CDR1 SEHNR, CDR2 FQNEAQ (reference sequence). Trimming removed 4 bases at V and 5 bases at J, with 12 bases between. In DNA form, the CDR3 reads TGTGCCAGCAGCTGGAAGGTAGTCGACGAGCAGTACTTC. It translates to CASSWKVVDEQYF.

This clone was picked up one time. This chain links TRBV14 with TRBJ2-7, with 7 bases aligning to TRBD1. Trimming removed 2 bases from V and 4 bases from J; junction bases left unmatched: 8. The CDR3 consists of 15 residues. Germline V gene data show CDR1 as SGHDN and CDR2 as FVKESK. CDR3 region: CASSQSWGRGYEQYF. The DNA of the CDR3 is TGTGCCAGCAGCCAATCATGGGGCAGGGGGTACGAGCAGTACTTC.

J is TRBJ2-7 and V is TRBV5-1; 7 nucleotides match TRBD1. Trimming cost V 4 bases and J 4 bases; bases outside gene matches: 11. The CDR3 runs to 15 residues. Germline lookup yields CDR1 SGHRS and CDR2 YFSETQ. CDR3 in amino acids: CASSESGTVGYEQYF. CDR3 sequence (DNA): TGCGCCAGCAGCGAATCCGGGACAGTAGGTTACGAGCAGTACTTC.

CDR3 coding DNA: TGTGCCAGCAGCTTAGGAATCACCTACTACGAGCAGTACTTC. Translated, it gives CASSLGITYYEQYF. The genes are TRBV7-2 and TRBJ2-7, with no clear D. V was cut by 1 base and J by 3 bases, with 10 bases left in between. Per the germline V gene, CDR1 is SGHTA and CDR2 is FQGNSA. CDR3 size: 14 residues.

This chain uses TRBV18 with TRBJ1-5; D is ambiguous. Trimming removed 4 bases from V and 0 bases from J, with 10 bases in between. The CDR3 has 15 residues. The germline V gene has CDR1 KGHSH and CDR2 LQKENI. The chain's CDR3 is CASSQQKNSNQPQHF. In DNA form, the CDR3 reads TGTGCCAGCTCACAACAGAAGAATAGCAATCAGCCCCAGCATTTT.

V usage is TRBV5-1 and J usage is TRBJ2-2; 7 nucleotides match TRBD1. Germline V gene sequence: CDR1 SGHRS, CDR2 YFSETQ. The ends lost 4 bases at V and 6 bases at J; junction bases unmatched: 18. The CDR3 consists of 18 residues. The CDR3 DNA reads TGCGCCAGCAGCCATTTACCCGAGACAGGGTATGGCCCCGGGGAGCTGTTTTTT. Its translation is CASSHLPETGYGPGELFF.

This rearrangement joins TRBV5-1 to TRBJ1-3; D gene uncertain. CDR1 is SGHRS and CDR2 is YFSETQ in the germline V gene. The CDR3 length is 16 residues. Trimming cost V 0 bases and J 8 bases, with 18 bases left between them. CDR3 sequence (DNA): TGCGCCAGCAGCTTGGTTGCGCGGCCTGAGGTAGACACCATATATTTT. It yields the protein CASSLVARPEVDTIYF.

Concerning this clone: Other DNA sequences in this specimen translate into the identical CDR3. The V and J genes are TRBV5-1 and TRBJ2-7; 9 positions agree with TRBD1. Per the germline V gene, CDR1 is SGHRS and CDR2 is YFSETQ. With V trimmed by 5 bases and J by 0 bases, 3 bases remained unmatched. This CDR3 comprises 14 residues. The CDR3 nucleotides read TGCGCCAGCAGGCGGACAGGGGACTCCTACGAGCAGTACTTC. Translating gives CASRRTGDSYEQYF.

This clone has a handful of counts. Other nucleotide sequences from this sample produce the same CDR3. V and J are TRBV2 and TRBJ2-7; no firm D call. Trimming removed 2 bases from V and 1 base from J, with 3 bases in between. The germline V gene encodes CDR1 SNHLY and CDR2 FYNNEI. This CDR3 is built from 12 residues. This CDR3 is CASSELSYEQYF. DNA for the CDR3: TGTGCCAGCAGTGAACTATCCTACGAGCAGTACTTC.

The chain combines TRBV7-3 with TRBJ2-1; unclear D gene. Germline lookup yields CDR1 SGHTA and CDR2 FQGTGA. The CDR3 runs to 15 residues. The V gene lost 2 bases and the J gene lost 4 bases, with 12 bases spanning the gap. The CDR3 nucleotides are TGTGCCAGCAGCTTATGGGCAGGATCATACAATGAGCAGTTCTTC. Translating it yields CASSLWAGSYNEQFF. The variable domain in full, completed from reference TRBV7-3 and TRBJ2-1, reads GAGVSQTPSNKVTEKGKYVELRCDPISGHTALYWYRQSLGQGPEFLIYFQGTGAADDSGLPNDRFFAVRPEGSVSTLKIQRTERGDSAVYLCASSLWAGSYNEQFFGPGTRLTVL.

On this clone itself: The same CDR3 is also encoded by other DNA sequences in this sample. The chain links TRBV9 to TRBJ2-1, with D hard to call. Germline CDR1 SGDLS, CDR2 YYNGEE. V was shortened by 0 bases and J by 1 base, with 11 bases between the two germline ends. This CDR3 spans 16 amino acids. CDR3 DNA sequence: TGTGCCAGCAGCGTAGGAGGCGGAGCTTCCTACAATGAGCAGTTCTTC. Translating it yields CASSVGGGASYNEQFF.

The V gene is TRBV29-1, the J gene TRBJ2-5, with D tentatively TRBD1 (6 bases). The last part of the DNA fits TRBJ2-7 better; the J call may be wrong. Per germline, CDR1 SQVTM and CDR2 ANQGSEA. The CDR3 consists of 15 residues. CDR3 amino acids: CSVVKSGTTTYEQYF. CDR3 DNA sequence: TGCAGCGTTGTAAAGTCCGGGACAACTACCTACGAGCAGTACTTC.

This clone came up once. The CDR3 DNA is TGCGCCAGCAGCTTTAGGAGAGGCTCGGCCTACGAGCAGTACTTC. This sequence encodes CASSFRRGSAYEQYF. V usage is TRBV5-1 and J usage is TRBJ2-7; D is unresolved. This CDR3 has 15 residues. V was trimmed by 2 bases and J by 2 bases, leaving 14 bases between them. Germline V gives CDR1 SGHRS, CDR2 YFSETQ.

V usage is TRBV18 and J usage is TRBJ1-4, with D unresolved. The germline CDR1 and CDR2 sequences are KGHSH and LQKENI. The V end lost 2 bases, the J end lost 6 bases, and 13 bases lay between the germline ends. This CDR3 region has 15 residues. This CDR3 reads CASSPTRAWDEKLFF. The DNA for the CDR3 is TGTGCCAGCTCACCAACAAGGGCTTGGGATGAAAAACTGTTTTTT. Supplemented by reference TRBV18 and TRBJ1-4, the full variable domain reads NAGVMQNPRHLVRRRGQEARLRCSPMKGHSHVYWYRQLPEEGLKFMVYLQKENIIDESGMPKERFSAEFPKEGPSILRIQQVVRGDSAAYFCASSPTRAWDEKLFFGSGTQLSVL.